These T cell receptor beta chains were read from a single sample in a study of metastatic and nonmetastatic thyroid tumors. Via MiXCR, TCRdb re-called the PCR reads. The sample contains some 54,000 clones, approximately 15% of which appear only once. The sequenced sample was blood. The origin of the receptors is a female donor with papillary thyroid cancer or a benign thyroid nodule (not recorded which). Some clones in this sample may be carry-over from other donors' samples. Both conserved end residues are part of each CDR3. A D gene is named only where the DNA matches it firmly. Rows may omit the clone size; those that give it use once, few, many or a size class.

DNA,CDR3,size,V,J,D
TGTGCCAGCAGCTTAGAGGGGGCGGGCACTGAAGCTTTCTTT,CASSLEGAGTEAFF,many,TRBV7-8,TRBJ1-1,TRBD1
TGTGCCAGCAGCCCAGGACTAGCTCCGTTGGATACGCAGTATTTT,CASSPGLAPLDTQYF,many,TRBV7-3,TRBJ2-3,TRBD2
TGTACCAGCAGTTTCTCGCACAGGGATAATCGTGGCTACACCTTC,CTSSFSHRDNRGYTF,few,TRBV28,TRBJ1-2,-
TGTGCCAGCAGTTACTCGAGGGGAACTAGCGGAAGGCCACAGTTCTTC,CASSYSRGTSGRPQFF,many,TRBV6-5,TRBJ2-1,TRBD2
TGTGCCAGCAGAGCGGGAAGGGAGGAGCAGTACTTC,CASRAGREEQYF,medium-sized,TRBV12-3/TRBV12-4,TRBJ2-7,TRBD2
TGTGCCAGTAGCCTCAGACAGGTCTCTGGAAACACCATATATTTT,CASSLRQVSGNTIYF,few,TRBV19,TRBJ1-3,-
TGTGCCAGCAAGCTAATGGACAGAACAGATACGAAGTATTTT,CASKLMDRTDTKYF,-,TRBV27,TRBJ2-3,-
TGTGCCAGCAGTGAAGGTATCGGGCGTACACCCTACGAGCAGTACTTC,CASSEGIGRTPYEQYF,few,TRBV6-1,TRBJ2-7,-
TGTGCCAGCAGCGCTGCACCGGGACTAGCGGACCCTGGCTGCCTCTTC,CASSAAPGLADPGCLF,-,TRBV4-2,TRBJ2-1,TRBD2
TGCGCCAGCAGCCTCCAGGACAGACTGCTATATGGCTACACCTTC,CASSLQDRLLYGYTF,-,TRBV4-1,TRBJ1-2,-
TGTGCCATCAGTTTCCTTGAGATAGGGTTATTCTTC,CAISFLEIGLFF,few,TRBV28,TRBJ2-1,-
TGTGCCTGGAGTGTCGGACCGGGATTGGATCAGCCCCAGCATTTT,CAWSVGPGLDQPQHF,many,TRBV30,TRBJ1-5,-
TGTGCCACCAGCAGAGAGGCCGCGCGCAATTCACCCCTCCACTTT,CATSREAARNSPLHF,many,TRBV15,TRBJ1-6,-
TGCAGTGCTAGAGATCAGGGGAGGGCACAGACCCATTACTTC,CSARDQGRAQTHYF,-,TRBV20-1,TRBJ2-5,-
TGCGCCAGCAGCCCGGGAGAGACCACTGAAGCTTTATTT,CASSPGETTEALF,-,TRBV4-3,TRBJ1-1,-
TGTGCCAGCAGCCAAGAGGGTTGGCGGGGGGAGACCCAGTACTTC,CASSQEGWRGETQYF,many,TRBV3-1,TRBJ2-5,TRBD2
TGCAGTGCCGCCGAACTAGCGGTAGCAGTGAGAGGGGTCTACGAGCAGTACTTC,CSAAELAVAVRGVYEQYF,-,TRBV20-1,TRBJ2-7,TRBD2
TGTGCTAGCAGCTTAGTCCCCCGGGACGGGCTAAACTTC,CASSLVPRDGLNF,-,TRBV7-2,TRBJ2-7,-
TGTGCCAGCAGTTACTCGAGTCTAGCGGGAGGGCGCGATGAGCAGTTCTTC,CASSYSSLAGGRDEQFF,many,TRBV6-6,TRBJ2-1,TRBD2
TGTGCCAGCAGCTTACTAGCGGGGGGGCTTGAGCAGTTCTTC,CASSLLAGGLEQFF,-,TRBV7-8,TRBJ2-1,TRBD2
TGTGCCAGCAGTGAAGGTTGTCAGCCCCAGCATTTT,CASSEGCQPQHF,-,TRBV6-1,TRBJ1-5,-
TGTGCCTGGAGTCCTACGATCGCGAGAGCTTTCTTT,CAWSPTIARAFF,once,TRBV30,TRBJ1-1,-
TGTGCCAGCAGAAATTTGGGACATCGAAAAGCCTACGAGCAGTACTTC,CASRNLGHRKAYEQYF,many,TRBV5-6,TRBJ2-7,-
TGTGCCAGCAGTTTATGGCAGGGGACCTTAAATCAGCCCCAGCATTTT,CASSLWQGTLNQPQHF,many,TRBV28,TRBJ1-5,-
TGTGCCTGGAGGCCGGGACTAGCGGGAGTAACCTACAATGAGCAGTTCTTC,CAWRPGLAGVTYNEQFF,many,TRBV30,TRBJ2-1,TRBD2
TGTGCCAGCAGCTTAGAGCAGGGCTGGGGCTACACCTTC,CASSLEQGWGYTF,many,TRBV11-2,TRBJ1-2,-
TGTGCCAGCAGCTCTTGGGACCTAGGAACCGGGGAGCTGTTTTTT,CASSSWDLGTGELFF,many,TRBV5-4,TRBJ2-2,-
TGTGCCAGTAGTATAGATGGGGACAGACTTAACTATGGCTACACCTTC,CASSIDGDRLNYGYTF,many,TRBV19,TRBJ1-2,TRBD1
TGTGCCAGCAGCTCTGAGATCTGGACTGAAGCTTTCTTT,CASSSEIWTEAFF,many,TRBV7-2,TRBJ1-1,-
TGTGCCAGCAGCCCCTCCGTGAATCCTGGAAACACCATATATTTT,CASSPSVNPGNTIYF,-,TRBV6-1,TRBJ1-3,-
TGTGCCAGCAGTTACTCCCAGGGCGACACTGAAGCTTTCTTT,CASSYSQGDTEAFF,medium-sized,TRBV6-5,TRBJ1-1,-
TGTGCCAGCAGCTCCAGCGGGAGGGGGAGGACAGATACGCAGTATTTT,CASSSSGRGRTDTQYF,many,TRBV11-2,TRBJ2-3,TRBD2
TGTGCCAGCAGTTCAAGCCGAGAGGGGAGAGGCTATGGCTACACCTTC,CASSSSREGRGYGYTF,-,TRBV28,TRBJ1-2,-
TGCAGTGCCAGGGTGGGTGACACTGAAGCTTTCTTT,CSARVGDTEAFF,many,TRBV20-1,TRBJ1-1,-
TGTGCCAGCAGCTCGGACAGGGTAGTTACAGATACGCAGTATTTT,CASSSDRVVTDTQYF,many,TRBV11-1,TRBJ2-3,TRBD1
TGTGCCTGGAGTGTGGGTGGACCCCCTGGGGAGACCCAGTACTTC,CAWSVGGPPGETQYF,many,TRBV30,TRBJ2-5,-
TGTGCCAGCAGCTTGGCGCGACATCCCCATTGGTACTTC,CASSLARHPHWYF,many,TRBV5-6,TRBJ2-7,-
TGTGCCAGCAGCCCCAGGTTGAACACTGAAGCTTTCTTT,CASSPRLNTEAFF,once,TRBV3-1,TRBJ1-1,-
TGCAGCGTTGTGCGGGACAACAACTATGGCTACACCTTC,CSVVRDNNYGYTF,many,TRBV29-1,TRBJ1-2,-
TGTGCCGGGGGGGGGCCAACCTACAATGAGCAGTTCTTC,CAGGGPTYNEQFF,many,TRBV28,TRBJ2-1,-
TGTGCCAGCAGTCCGGGACAGTGTTGGGCCTATTGCTACACCTTC,CASSPGQCWAYCYTF,-,TRBV27,TRBJ1-2,TRBD1
TGCAGTGCTAGAGTTTCTCGGGGTTCCCCTGAAGCTTTCTTT,CSARVSRGSPEAFF,-,TRBV20-1,TRBJ1-1,-
TGTGCCACCAGTGAACAAATATCTAGCGGGAGCGGAGAGACCCAGTACTTC,CATSEQISSGSGETQYF,many,TRBV24-1,TRBJ2-5,TRBD2
TGTGCCAGCAGCCCCGGGGTAGCGGGGTTCCAAGAGACCCAGTACTTC,CASSPGVAGFQETQYF,many,TRBV7-3,TRBJ2-5,TRBD2
TGTGCCAGCAGCTCCCCGGGACTAGCGGAAAGCAGGGACGAGCAGTACTTC,CASSSPGLAESRDEQYF,few,TRBV27,TRBJ2-7,TRBD2
TGTGCCAGCAGCCCCGGGGGCTTGACAGATACGCAGTATTTT,CASSPGGLTDTQYF,few,TRBV12-3/TRBV12-4,TRBJ2-3,-
TGCGCCAGCAGTGAGTCGATTTTTGGGGGCGAAGGGAACACTGAAGCTTTCTTT,CASSESIFGGEGNTEAFF,many,TRBV10-1,TRBJ1-1,-
TGTGCCAGCAGCCCCGTGGGGCGGGACACTGAAGCTTTCTTT,CASSPVGRDTEAFF,many,TRBV5-6,TRBJ1-1,-
TGTGCCAGCAGCCAACTTAGACTAGCGGGGGTATACAATGAGCAGTTCTTC,CASSQLRLAGVYNEQFF,many,TRBV3-1,TRBJ2-1,TRBD2